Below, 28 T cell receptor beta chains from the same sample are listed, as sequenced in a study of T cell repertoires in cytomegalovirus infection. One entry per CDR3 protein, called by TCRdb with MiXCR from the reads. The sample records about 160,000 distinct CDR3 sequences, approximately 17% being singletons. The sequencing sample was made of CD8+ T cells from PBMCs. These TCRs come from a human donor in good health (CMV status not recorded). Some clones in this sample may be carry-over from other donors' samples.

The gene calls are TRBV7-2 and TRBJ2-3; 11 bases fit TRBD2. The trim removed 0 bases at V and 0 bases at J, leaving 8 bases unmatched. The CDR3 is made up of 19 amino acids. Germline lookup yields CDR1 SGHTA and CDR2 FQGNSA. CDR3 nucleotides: TGTGCCAGCAGCTTAGCGCCGGGACTAGCGGTGCCTAGCACAGATACGCAGTATTTT. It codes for CASSLAPGLAVPSTDTQYF.

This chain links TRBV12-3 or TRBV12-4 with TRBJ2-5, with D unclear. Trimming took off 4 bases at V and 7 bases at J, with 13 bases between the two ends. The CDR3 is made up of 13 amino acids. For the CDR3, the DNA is TGTGCCAGCAGTTCCGGAAGGATCGGGACCCAGTACTTC. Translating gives CASSSGRIGTQYF.

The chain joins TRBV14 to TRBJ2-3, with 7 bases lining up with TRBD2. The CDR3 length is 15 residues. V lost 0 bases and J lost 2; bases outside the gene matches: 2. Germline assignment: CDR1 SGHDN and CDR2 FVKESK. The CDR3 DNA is TGTGCCAGCAGCCAAGAAAGGGACTACACAGATACGCAGTATTTT. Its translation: CASSQERDYTDTQYF.

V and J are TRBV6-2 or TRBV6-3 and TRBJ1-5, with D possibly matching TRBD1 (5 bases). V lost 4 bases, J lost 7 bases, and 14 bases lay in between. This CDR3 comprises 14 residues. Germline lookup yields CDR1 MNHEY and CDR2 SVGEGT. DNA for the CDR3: TGTGCCAGCAGTTCGATAGGGGCTAGGCAGCCCCAGCATTTT. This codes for CASSSIGARQPQHF.

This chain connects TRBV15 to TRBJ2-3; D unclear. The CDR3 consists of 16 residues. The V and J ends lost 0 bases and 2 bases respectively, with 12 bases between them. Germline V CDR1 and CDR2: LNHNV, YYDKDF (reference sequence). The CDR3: CATSRDGAVLTDTQYF. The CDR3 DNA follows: TGTGCCACCAGCAGAGATGGAGCAGTACTCACAGATACGCAGTATTTT.

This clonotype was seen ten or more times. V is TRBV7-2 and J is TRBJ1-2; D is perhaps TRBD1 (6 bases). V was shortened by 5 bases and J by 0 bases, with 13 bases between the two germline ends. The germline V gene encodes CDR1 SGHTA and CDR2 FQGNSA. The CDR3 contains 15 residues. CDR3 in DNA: TGTGCCAGCAGCCGCAAGGACAGCTCTAACTATGGCTACACCTTC. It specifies CASSRKDSSNYGYTF.

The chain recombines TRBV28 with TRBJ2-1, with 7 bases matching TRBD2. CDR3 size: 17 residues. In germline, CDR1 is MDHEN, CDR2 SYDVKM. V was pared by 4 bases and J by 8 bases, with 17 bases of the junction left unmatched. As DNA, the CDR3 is TGTGCCAGCAGTTCCCCTTTACTACGGGGGGACCCCGATGAGCAGTTCTTC. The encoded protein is CASSSPLLRGDPDEQFF.

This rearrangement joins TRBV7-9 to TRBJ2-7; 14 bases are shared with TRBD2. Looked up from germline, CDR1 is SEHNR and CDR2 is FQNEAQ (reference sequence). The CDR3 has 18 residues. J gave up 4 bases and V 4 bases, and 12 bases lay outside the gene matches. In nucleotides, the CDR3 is TGTGCCAGCAGCTCGACCCTGACTAGCGGGAGGGCGAGTTACGAGCAGTACTTC. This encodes CASSSTLTSGRASYEQYF.

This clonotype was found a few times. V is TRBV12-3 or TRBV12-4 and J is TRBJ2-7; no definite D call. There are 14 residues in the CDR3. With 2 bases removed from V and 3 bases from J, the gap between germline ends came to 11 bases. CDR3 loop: CASSLLGLIYEQYF. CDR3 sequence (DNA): TGTGCCAGCAGTTTACTCGGGCTGATCTACGAGCAGTACTTC.

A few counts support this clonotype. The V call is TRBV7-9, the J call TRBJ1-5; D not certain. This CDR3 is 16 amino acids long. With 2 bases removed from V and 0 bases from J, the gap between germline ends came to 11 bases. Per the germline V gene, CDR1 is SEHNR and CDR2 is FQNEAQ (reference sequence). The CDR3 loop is CASSLPTAYSNQPQHF. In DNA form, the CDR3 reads TGTGCCAGCAGCTTACCGACGGCGTATAGCAATCAGCCCCAGCATTTT.

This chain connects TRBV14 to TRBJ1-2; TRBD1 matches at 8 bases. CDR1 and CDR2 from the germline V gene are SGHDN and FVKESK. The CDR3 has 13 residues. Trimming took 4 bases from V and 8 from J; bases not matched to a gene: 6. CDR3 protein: CASSPYRGGGYTF. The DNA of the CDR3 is TGTGCCAGCAGCCCGTACAGGGGGGGAGGCTACACCTTC.

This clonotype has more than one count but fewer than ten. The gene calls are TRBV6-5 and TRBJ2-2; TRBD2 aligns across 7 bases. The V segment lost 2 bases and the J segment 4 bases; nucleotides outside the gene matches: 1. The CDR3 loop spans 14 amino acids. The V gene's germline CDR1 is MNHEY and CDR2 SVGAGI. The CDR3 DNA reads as TGTGCCAGCAGTTACCCGGGAGGCACCGGGGAGCTGTTTTTT. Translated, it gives CASSYPGGTGELFF.

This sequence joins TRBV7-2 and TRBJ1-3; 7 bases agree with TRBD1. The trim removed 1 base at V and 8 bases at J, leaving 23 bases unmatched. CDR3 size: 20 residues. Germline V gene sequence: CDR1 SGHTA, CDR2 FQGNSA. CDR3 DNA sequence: TGTGCCAGCAGCTTAGGGGGACAGTCAAACTACCTCTGGTCTCGGCACACCATATATTTT. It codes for CASSLGGQSNYLWSRHTIYF.

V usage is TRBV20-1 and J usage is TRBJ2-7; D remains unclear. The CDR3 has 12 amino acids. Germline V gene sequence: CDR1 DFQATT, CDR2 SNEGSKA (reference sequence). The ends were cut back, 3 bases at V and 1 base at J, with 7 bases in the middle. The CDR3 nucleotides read TGCAGTGCTAGGGACCAGTCCTACGAGCAGTACTTC. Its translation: CSARDQSYEQYF.

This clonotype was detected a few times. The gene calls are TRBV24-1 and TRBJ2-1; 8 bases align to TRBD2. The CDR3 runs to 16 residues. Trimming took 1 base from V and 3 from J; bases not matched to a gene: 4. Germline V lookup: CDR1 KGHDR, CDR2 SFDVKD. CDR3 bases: TGTGCCACCAGTGATTTCCAAAGCGGGAGCTACAATGAGCAGTTCTTC. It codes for CATSDFQSGSYNEQFF.

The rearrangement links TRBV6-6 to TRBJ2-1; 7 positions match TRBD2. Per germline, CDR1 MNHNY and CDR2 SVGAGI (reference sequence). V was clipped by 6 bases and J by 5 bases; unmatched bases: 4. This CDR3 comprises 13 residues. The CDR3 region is CASSLADNNEQFF. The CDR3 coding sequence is TGTGCCAGCAGCCTAGCGGACAACAATGAGCAGTTCTTC.

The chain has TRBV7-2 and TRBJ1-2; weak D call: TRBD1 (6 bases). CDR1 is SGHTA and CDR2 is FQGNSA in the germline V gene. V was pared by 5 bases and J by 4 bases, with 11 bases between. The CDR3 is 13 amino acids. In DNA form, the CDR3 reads TGTGCCAGCAGCGCCCAGGGGTCCTATGGCTACACCTTC. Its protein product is CASSAQGSYGYTF.

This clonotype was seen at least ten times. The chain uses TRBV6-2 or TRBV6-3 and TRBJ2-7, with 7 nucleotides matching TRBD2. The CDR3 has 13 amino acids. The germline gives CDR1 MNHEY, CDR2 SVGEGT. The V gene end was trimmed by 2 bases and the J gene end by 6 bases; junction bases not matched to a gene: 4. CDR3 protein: CASSYITGGEQYF. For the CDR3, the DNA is TGTGCCAGCAGTTACATCACGGGAGGCGAGCAGTACTTC.

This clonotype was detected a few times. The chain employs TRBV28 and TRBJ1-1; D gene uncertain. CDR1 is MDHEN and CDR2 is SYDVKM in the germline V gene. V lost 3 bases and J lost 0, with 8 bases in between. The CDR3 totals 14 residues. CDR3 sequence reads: CASSLGILNTEAFF. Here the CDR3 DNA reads TGTGCCAGCAGTTTGGGAATATTGAACACTGAAGCTTTCTTT.

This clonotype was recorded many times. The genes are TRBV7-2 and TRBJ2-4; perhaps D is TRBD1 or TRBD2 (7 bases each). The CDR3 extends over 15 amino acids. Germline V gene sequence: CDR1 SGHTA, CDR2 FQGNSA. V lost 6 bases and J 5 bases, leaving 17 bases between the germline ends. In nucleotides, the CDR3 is TGTGCCAGCAGTTCCCAGGGGGGGGGACAAAACATTCAGTACTTC. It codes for CASSSQGGGQNIQYF.

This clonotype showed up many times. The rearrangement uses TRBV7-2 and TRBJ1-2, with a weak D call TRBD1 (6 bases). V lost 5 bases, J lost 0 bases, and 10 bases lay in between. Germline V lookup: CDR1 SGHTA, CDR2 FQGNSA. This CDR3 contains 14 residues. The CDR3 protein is CASSPDRTNYGYTF. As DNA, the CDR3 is TGTGCCAGCAGCCCCGACAGGACTAACTATGGCTACACCTTC.

The CDR3 DNA follows: TGTGCTAGTGGTTTGGTACTCTCGGGACAGGGTGGCACCGGGGAGCTGTTTTTT. Encoded protein: CASGLVLSGQGGTGELFF. This sequence joins TRBV12-5 and TRBJ2-2, with 9 bases identical to TRBD1. Germline V gene sequence: CDR1 LGHNT, CDR2 FRNRAP. J gave up 4 bases and V 0 bases, and 9 bases lay outside the gene matches. This CDR3 is 18 amino acids long.

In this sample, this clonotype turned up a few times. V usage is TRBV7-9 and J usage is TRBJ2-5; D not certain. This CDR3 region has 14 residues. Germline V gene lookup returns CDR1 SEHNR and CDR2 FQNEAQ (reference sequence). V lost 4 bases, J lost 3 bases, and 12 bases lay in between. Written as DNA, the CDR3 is TGTGCCAGCAGCTCACCTGGACCTAAAGAGACCCAGTACTTC. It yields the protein CASSSPGPKETQYF. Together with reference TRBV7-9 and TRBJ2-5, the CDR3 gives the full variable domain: DTGVSQNPRHKITKRGQNVTFRCDPISEHNRLYWYRQTLGQGPEFLTYFQNEAQLEKSRLLSDRFSAERPKGSFSTLEIQRTEQGDSAMYLCASSSPGPKETQYFGPGTRLLVL.

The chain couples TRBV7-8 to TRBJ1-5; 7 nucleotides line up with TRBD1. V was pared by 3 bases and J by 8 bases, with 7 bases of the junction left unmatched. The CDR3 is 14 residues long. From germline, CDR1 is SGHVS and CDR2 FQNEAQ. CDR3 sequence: CASSLLQGTKPQHF. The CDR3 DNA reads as TGTGCCAGCAGCTTGCTACAGGGGACAAAGCCCCAGCATTTT.

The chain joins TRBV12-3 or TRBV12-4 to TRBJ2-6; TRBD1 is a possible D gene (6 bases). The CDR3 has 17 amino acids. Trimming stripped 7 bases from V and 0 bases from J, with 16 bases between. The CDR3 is CASTPGHSSSGANVLTF. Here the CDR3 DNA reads TGTGCCAGCACCCCGGGACATTCGTCCTCTGGGGCCAACGTCCTGACTTTC.

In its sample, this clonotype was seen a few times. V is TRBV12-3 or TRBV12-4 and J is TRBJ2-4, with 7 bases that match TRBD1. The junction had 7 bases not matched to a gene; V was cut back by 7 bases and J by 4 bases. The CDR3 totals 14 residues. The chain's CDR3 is CASKGAQGKNIQYF. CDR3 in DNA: TGTGCCAGCAAGGGGGCACAGGGGAAAAACATTCAGTACTTC.

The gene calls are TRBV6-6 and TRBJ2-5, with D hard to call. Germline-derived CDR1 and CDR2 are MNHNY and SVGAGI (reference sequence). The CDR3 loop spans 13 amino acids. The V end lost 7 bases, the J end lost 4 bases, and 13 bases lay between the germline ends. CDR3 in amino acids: CASIGNLRETQYF. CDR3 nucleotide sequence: TGTGCCAGCATCGGAAATCTTCGAGAGACCCAGTACTTC.

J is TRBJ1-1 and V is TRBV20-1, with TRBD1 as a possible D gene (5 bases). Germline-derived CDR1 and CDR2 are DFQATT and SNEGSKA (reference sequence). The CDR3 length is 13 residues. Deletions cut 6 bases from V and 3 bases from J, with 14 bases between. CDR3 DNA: TGCAGTGCCCCCGGGGCTGGGGACACTGAAGCTTTCTTT. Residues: CSAPGAGDTEAFF.